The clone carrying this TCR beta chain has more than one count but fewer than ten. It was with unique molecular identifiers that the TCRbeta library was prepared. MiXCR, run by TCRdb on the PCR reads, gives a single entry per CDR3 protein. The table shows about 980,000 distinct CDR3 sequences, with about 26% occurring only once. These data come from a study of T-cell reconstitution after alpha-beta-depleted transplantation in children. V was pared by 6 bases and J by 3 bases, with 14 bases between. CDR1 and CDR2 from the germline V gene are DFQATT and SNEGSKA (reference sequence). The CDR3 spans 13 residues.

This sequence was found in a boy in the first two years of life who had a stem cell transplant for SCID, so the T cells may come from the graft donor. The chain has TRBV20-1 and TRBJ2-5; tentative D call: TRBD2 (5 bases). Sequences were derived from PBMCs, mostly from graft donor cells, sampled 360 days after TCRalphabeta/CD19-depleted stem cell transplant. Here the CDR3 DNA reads TGCAGTGCCAACTTGGACTTAGAAGAGACCCAGTACTTC. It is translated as CSANLDLEETQYF.